This TCR beta chain emerged from a study of long-term antiretroviral therapy in people with HIV. The assay used was immunoSEQ (version v3.0), run at survey level. The protocol was immunoSEQ multiplex PCR, while the TCRdb copy is restricted to in-frame clones and leaves out a portion. Counted here are approximately 25,000 clones, approximately 82% occurring once; the ten biggest clones make up 2.3%. This CDR3 is 13 amino acids long. The germline CDR1 and CDR2 sequences are MNHEY and SMNVEV (reference sequence). With 6 bases removed from V and 4 bases from J, the gap between germline ends came to 10 bases.

Sequenced material: unsorted PBMCs, taken 3 years after starting antiretroviral therapy. This TCR was sampled from a middle-aged man with HIV. V usage is TRBV27 and J usage is TRBJ2-1, with D possibly TRBD2 on 5 matching bases. CDR3 residues: CASSYGLYNEQFF. For the CDR3, the DNA is TGTGCCAGCAGCTACGGACTTTACAATGAGCAGTTCTTC.